These T cell receptor beta chains were read from a single sample in a study of T-cell reconstitution after alpha-beta-depleted transplantation in children. TCRdb called the PCR reads again in MiXCR, with one record for every CDR3 protein. Counted here are some 490,000 distinct CDR3 sequences, approximately 12% occurring once; the ten biggest clones make up less than 6.5%. This material consisted of PBMCs from the stem cell graft donor, taken from the stem cell graft. The receptors stem from a human donor who donated a stem cell graft to a child with combined immunodeficiency. Both conserved end residues are part of each CDR3. D genes are given only for firm matches. Clone size is stated in some rows and not others, as once, few, many or a class when expanded.

>15|TRBJ2-7|-|TRBV29-1|many
TGCAGCGTTGAAGATCCGAGTAGCGGCTCCTACGAGCAGTACTTC
CSVEDPSSGSYEQYF
>14|TRBJ2-3|-|TRBV5-5|few
TGTGCCAGCAGCTTGGCCGGTCTAGGAGATACGCAGTATTTT
CASSLAGLGDTQYF
>15|TRBJ2-1|TRBD1|TRBV5-1|few
TGCGCCAGCAGCCCACCGGACAGGGGATACAATGAGCAGTTCTTC
CASSPPDRGYNEQFF
>12|TRBJ2-7|TRBD1|TRBV29-1|many
TGCAGCGTTGGACAGGGGGCCATCGAGCAGTACTTC
CSVGQGAIEQYF
>16|TRBJ2-3|-|TRBV6-5|few
TGTGCCAGCAGTACCCGCTTGGGGGTCAGCACAGATACGCAGTATTTT
CASSTRLGVSTDTQYF
>17|TRBJ2-1|TRBD1|TRBV6-5|-
TGTGCCAGCAGTTACCCGATGAGAGACAGGGTGGAGCATGAGCAGTTCTTC
CASSYPMRDRVEHEQFF
>12|TRBJ2-7|-|TRBV24-1|-
TGTGCCACCAGTGACCTCCGGGACCGACAGTACTTC
CATSDLRDRQYF
>16|TRBJ2-7|-|TRBV6-2/TRBV6-3|-
TGTGCCAGCAGTTACTCGTGGAGAAGGATCTCCTACGAGCAGTACTTC
CASSYSWRRISYEQYF
>15|TRBJ2-5|TRBD2|TRBV20-1|-
TGCAGTGCTAGAAGTCTAGCGGGAGTGCGGGAGACCCAGTACTTC
CSARSLAGVRETQYF
>17|TRBJ2-2|TRBD2|TRBV7-9|few
TGTGCCATCCTGGGACTAGCGGGGGGCATGAACACCGGGGAGCTGTTTTTT
CAILGLAGGMNTGELFF
>17|TRBJ2-7|TRBD1|TRBV5-1|-
TGCGCCAGCAGACCCCACCGACAGGGGAAACTCCAATACGAGCAGTACTTC
CASRPHRQGKLQYEQYF
>13|TRBJ1-5|-|TRBV30|many
TGTGCCTGGAGCGGGGATAGCAATCAGCCCCAGCATTTT
CAWSGDSNQPQHF
>13|TRBJ2-7|-|TRBV3-1|-
TGTGCCAGCAGCCAAGGGGGAGGCTACGAGCAGTACTTC
CASSQGGGYEQYF
>14|TRBJ2-1|TRBD2|TRBV20-1|few
TGCAGTGCTAGAGCCGGGAGGCCCGACAATGAGCAGTTCTTC
CSARAGRPDNEQFF
>15|TRBJ1-1|-|TRBV19|few
TGTGCCAGTAGTCCAATACTGGGCATGAACACTGAAGCTTTCTTT
CASSPILGMNTEAFF
>15|TRBJ1-1|-|TRBV5-6|-
TGTGCCAGCAGCTTCCAGGACCGACGGAACACTGAAGCTTTCTTT
CASSFQDRRNTEAFF
>13|TRBJ2-7|-|TRBV5-5|many
TGTGCCAGCAGCCCGAACGGACAGTACGAGCAGTACTTC
CASSPNGQYEQYF
>18|TRBJ2-1|TRBD2|TRBV12-3/TRBV12-4|few
TGTGCCAGCAGTTCAACCGGGACTAGCGGGGGGGCCTACAATGAGCAGTTCTTC
CASSSTGTSGGAYNEQFF
>16|TRBJ1-6|-|TRBV5-1|-
TGCGCCAGCAGCTTACGAATCCCGGGTGTTTTGTCACCCCTCCACTTT
CASSLRIPGVLSPLHF
>15|TRBJ2-7|TRBD1|TRBV28|few
TGTGCCAGCAGCCTCGCAGGGGGCCTCGGCTACGAGCAGTACTTC
CASSLAGGLGYEQYF
>15|TRBJ2-1|-|TRBV7-2|few
TGTGCCAGCAGTCTGCTAAGTAGCTCCTACAATGAGCAGTTCTTC
CASSLLSSSYNEQFF
>13|TRBJ1-5|-|TRBV28|few
TGTGCCAGCAAGAAGAGGAGCAATCAGCCCCAGCATTTT
CASKKRSNQPQHF
>12|TRBJ1-2|-|TRBV19|-
TGTGCCACCTCTGCGGGACCCCTTCGCTACACCTTC
CATSAGPLRYTF
>15|TRBJ2-5|-|TRBV29-1|few
TGCAGCGTTGAATCGGTCCGCGGCAGCCAAGAGACCCAGTACTTC
CSVESVRGSQETQYF
>15|TRBJ2-7|-|TRBV27|few
TGTGCCAGCAGAGTCTATGGGGCTAGCTCCTACGAGCAGTACTTC
CASRVYGASSYEQYF
>14|TRBJ2-7|TRBD1|TRBV5-1|many
TGCGCCAGCAGCTCACGGGGACAGGCCCACGAGCAGTACTTC
CASSSRGQAHEQYF
>15|TRBJ2-1|-|TRBV15|medium-sized
TGTGCCACCAGCTATAGCGGAACATACTACAATGAGCAGTTCTTC
CATSYSGTYYNEQFF
>14|TRBJ2-5|-|TRBV7-2|-
TGTGCCAGCAGTCCTTACAGGGTATCAGAGACCCAGTACTTC
CASSPYRVSETQYF
>16|TRBJ2-1|-|TRBV5-1|few
TGCGCCAGCAGCTTGGTGGGCCCCTGGATAAACAATGAGCAGTTCTTC
CASSLVGPWINNEQFF
>14|TRBJ2-5|-|TRBV7-8|many
TGTGCCAGCAGTCCCCGGACTATGCCAGAGACCCAGTACTTC
CASSPRTMPETQYF
>15|TRBJ1-2|-|TRBV21-1|many
TGTGCCAGCAGCACCCCTCGGGGACTGCTACATGGCTACACCTTC
CASSTPRGLLHGYTF
>18|TRBJ1-1|TRBD1|TRBV5-1|many
TGCGCCAGCAGCGTAATGACAGGGGCCGCTACCCAGAACACTGAAGCTTTCTTT
CASSVMTGAATQNTEAFF
>13|TRBJ2-4|-|TRBV12-3/TRBV12-4|many
TGTGCCAGCAGTCTGACAGTAGCAAACATTCAGTACTTC
CASSLTVANIQYF
>17|TRBJ2-7|TRBD1|TRBV24-1|-
TGTGCCACCAGTGATCACTCCGGGACAGATTTCACCTACGAGCAGTACTTC
CATSDHSGTDFTYEQYF
>15|TRBJ2-7|TRBD2|TRBV20-1|many
TGCAGTGCTAGAGACGTCTTAGCGGGGGGCTACGAGCAGTACTTC
CSARDVLAGGYEQYF
>12|TRBJ2-5|-|TRBV20-1|-
TGCAGTGCTATGGTCCCGCAAGAGACCCAGTACTTC
CSAMVPQETQYF
>16|TRBJ2-1|TRBD2|TRBV15|-
TGTGCCACCAGCAGAGAACTAGCGGGGGTGTACAATGAGCAGTTCTTC
CATSRELAGVYNEQFF
>13|TRBJ1-1|-|TRBV12-3/TRBV12-4|few
TGTGCCAGCACAACAGCCGATAGCACTGAAGCTTTCTTT
CASTTADSTEAFF
>15|TRBJ1-2|-|TRBV10-3|few
TGTGCCATCGATCAGACCGGGACTCCTAACTATGGCTACACCTTC
CAIDQTGTPNYGYTF
>15|TRBJ1-2|TRBD1|TRBV18|few
TGTGCCAGCTCGGCGGAGGGGGCGATTAACTATGGCTACACCTTC
CASSAEGAINYGYTF
>15|TRBJ2-7|TRBD1|TRBV11-2|few
TGTGCCAGCAGCAACACCGGGCCAGGGGGCTACGAGCAGTACTTC
CASSNTGPGGYEQYF